One and the same sample provided the 17 T cell receptor beta chains below, sequenced in a study of blood T cell repertoires in COVID-19. Only in-frame clones appear in the TCRdb table, and some are missing; sequencing was by immunoSEQ multiplex PCR. The data show some 200,000 clones, roughly 88% seen once. The material sequenced was peripheral blood. Receptors originate from a human donor in a cohort sampled during active COVID-19.

The chain carries TRBV12-3 or TRBV12-4 and TRBJ1-2, with D possibly being TRBD1 (6 bases). This CDR3 is 13 amino acids long. Trimming pared 1 base from V and 7 bases from J, leaving 10 bases between. CDR3 residues: CASSLGQGSGYTF. The CDR3 DNA reads as TGTGCCAGCAGTTTAGGGCAGGGGAGTGGCTACACCTTC.

The chain combines TRBV5-6 with TRBJ2-5, with TRBD1 identical over 9 bases. The CDR3 sequence is 17 residues long. Germline CDR1 is SGHDT and CDR2 is YYEEEE. V shed 6 bases and J 4 bases; nucleotides not matched to a gene: 16. This CDR3 is CASIMRTGQGRGETQYF. CDR3 in DNA: TGTGCCAGCATCATGCGAACTGGACAGGGGAGGGGAGAGACCCAGTACTTC.

This rearrangement joins TRBV2 to TRBJ2-7; 9 bases line up with TRBD1. V trimming: 6 bases; J trimming: 4 bases; junction bases outside the gene matches: 10. This CDR3 spans 15 amino acids. Germline V lookup: CDR1 SNHLY, CDR2 FYNNEI. The CDR3 here is CASSRPGQGDYEQYF. DNA for the CDR3: TGTGCCAGCAGCCGCCCGGGACAGGGTGATTACGAGCAGTACTTC.

V is TRBV6-5 and J is TRBJ2-1; TRBD2 agrees at 10 bases. Germline V CDR1 and CDR2: MNHEY, SVGAGI. This CDR3 spans 15 amino acids. The V gene end was trimmed by 5 bases and the J gene end by 4 bases; junction bases not matched to a gene: 5. CDR3 residues: CASSHGLAAYNEQFF. The CDR3 region has the DNA TGTGCCAGCAGTCACGGACTAGCGGCATACAATGAGCAGTTCTTC.

CDR3 DNA: TGTGCCAGCTCACCAGGCAGGGTGTTTGGAAGCGAGCAGTACTTC. This encodes CASSPGRVFGSEQYF. J is TRBJ2-7 and V is TRBV18; D possibly corresponds to TRBD1 (5 bases). The germline CDR1 and CDR2 sequences are KGHSH and LQKENI. The CDR3 spans 15 residues. The V end was cut by 2 bases, the J end by 6 bases, with 17 bases between.

The CDR3 nucleotides read TGTGCCAGCAGTTTCGGACAGTTATACGAGCAGTACTTC. As protein: CASSFGQLYEQYF. The V and J genes are TRBV12-3 or TRBV12-4 and TRBJ2-7; the D gene is possibly TRBD1 (6 bases). V shed 3 bases and J shed 4 bases, with 10 bases lying between them. The CDR3 spans 13 residues.

This clone was seen once. The rearrangement uses TRBV6-5 and TRBJ1-4; D unresolved. Germline CDR1 is MNHEY and CDR2 is SVGAGI. The CDR3 contains 15 residues. V lost 10 bases and J lost 3, with 18 bases in between. CDR3 residues: CATIQDLKANEKLFF. CDR3 DNA: TGTGCCACAATACAAGATTTGAAAGCTAATGAAAAACTGTTTTTT.

The V call is TRBV3-1 (or the pseudogene TRBV3-2), the J call TRBJ1-2; a weak D match, TRBD1 (6 bases). This CDR3 is 17 amino acids long. Germline CDR1 LGHDT, CDR2 YNNKEL (reference sequence). V dropped 5 bases and J dropped 4 bases, with 23 bases sitting between them. In nucleotides, the CDR3 is TGTGCCAGCAGCTCTGCCTGGGACGCGGGGGCGACCTATGGCTACACCTTC. This codes for CASSSAWDAGATYGYTF.

The chain carries TRBV15 and TRBJ1-4; TRBD1 aligns across 7 bases. Germline V gene sequence: CDR1 LNHNV, CDR2 YYDKDF (reference sequence). With 5 bases clipped from V and 8 bases from J, the junction kept 11 bases outside the gene matches. This CDR3 contains 15 residues. The CDR3 is CATSGRTGRGEKLFF. The CDR3 bases are TGTGCCACCAGCGGCCGGACAGGCCGTGGGGAAAAACTGTTTTTT.

The rearrangement uses TRBV5-8 and TRBJ2-7; D might be TRBD1 (5 bases). Trimming removed 0 bases from V and 3 bases from J, with 10 bases in between. The CDR3 sequence is 14 residues long. Germline values: CDR1 SGHTS, CDR2 YDEGEE. CDR3 residues: CASSLAGLVYEQYF. Here the CDR3 DNA reads TGTGCCAGCAGCTTGGCAGGGTTGGTCTACGAGCAGTACTTC.

V is TRBV7-2 and J is TRBJ2-1, with 10 bases identical to TRBD2. There are 14 residues in the CDR3. J lost 9 bases, V lost 5 bases, and 7 bases had no gene match. Germline loops: CDR1 SGHTA, CDR2 FQGNSA. In DNA form, the CDR3 reads TGTGCCAGCAGCGAGGGACTAGCGCCGAGTGAGCAGTTCTTC. It encodes CASSEGLAPSEQFF.

This chain uses TRBV2 with TRBJ1-2; TRBD1 might be the D (6 bases). CDR1 SNHLY and CDR2 FYNNEI come from the germline V gene. V gave up 6 bases and J gave up 2 bases, with 10 bases separating them. The CDR3 spans 13 residues. DNA of the CDR3: TGTGCCAGCAGCCTGGGGGCGAACTATGGCTACACCTTC. As protein: CASSLGANYGYTF.

The CDR3 sequence is CASSFGGRVISGANVLTF. The CDR3 coding sequence is TGTGCCAGCAGTTTTGGGGGCAGGGTTATATCGGGGGCCAACGTCCTGACTTTC. V gene TRBV27 combines with J gene TRBJ2-6, with D perhaps matching TRBD1 (6 bases). This CDR3 is built from 18 residues. V lost 3 bases to trimming and J lost 4 bases, with 19 bases between them. Germline CDR1 and CDR2: MNHEY and SMNVEV (reference sequence).

Here the CDR3 DNA reads TGTGCCAGCAGCTTAGGGACGCGAGGGTTCAGCACAGATACGCAGTATTTT. It encodes CASSLGTRGFSTDTQYF. V is TRBV7-9 and J is TRBJ2-3, with TRBD2 as a possible D gene (5 bases). This CDR3 has 17 residues. CDR1 SEHNR and CDR2 FQNEAQ come from the germline V gene (reference sequence). V was pared by 1 base and J by 0 bases, with 14 bases between.

This clone appeared once. V gene TRBV6-2 or TRBV6-3 combines with J gene TRBJ2-1; 12 bases line up with TRBD2. The J segment lost 3 bases and the V segment lost 2 bases, leaving 5 bases of the junction unmatched. CDR3 length: 17 amino acids. Germline loops: CDR1 MNHEY, CDR2 SVGEGT. The CDR3 loop is CASSYTAGLAGYNEQFF. The CDR3 bases are TGTGCCAGCAGTTACACTGCGGGACTAGCGGGCTACAATGAGCAGTTCTTC.

This clone has just a few counts. The chain combines TRBV7-9 with TRBJ2-2, with unresolved D. Germline V gene sequence: CDR1 SEHNR, CDR2 FQNEAQ (reference sequence). The V end lost 2 bases, the J end lost 4 bases, and 14 bases lay between the germline ends. CDR3 size: 16 residues. This CDR3 reads CASSLRGVPGTGELFF. DNA for the CDR3: TGTGCCAGCAGCTTAAGAGGAGTCCCGGGCACCGGGGAGCTGTTTTTT.

The DNA for the CDR3 is TGTGCCAGCAGTTTATCGAGGGGTTGGGGCTTAGGGCTAGCGGGGATATACAATGAGCAGTTCTTC. Its translation: CASSLSRGWGLGLAGIYNEQFF. The chain combines TRBV27 with TRBJ2-1, with TRBD2 identical over 9 bases. CDR1 is MNHEY and CDR2 is SMNVEV in the germline V gene (reference sequence). J lost 4 bases, V lost 0 bases, and 22 bases had no gene match. There are 22 residues in the CDR3.